The next 13 T cell receptor beta chains were all read from a single sample in a study of CD8 T cells in ankylosing spondylitis. TCRdb re-derived calls from the 5' RACE reads in MiXCR, one entry per CDR3 protein. This table holds 160,000 or so distinct CDR3 sequences, 9.5% to 10% found once. Sequenced: blood, either unsorted or a sorted T cell fraction (not recorded which). The receptors shown here come from a female donor with ankylosing spondylitis or in good health (not recorded which).

The DNA for the CDR3 is TGTGCCAGCAGTCCACGAATGACAGGGGGAGGTCAGCCCCAGCATTTT. It specifies CASSPRMTGGGQPQHF. The V gene is TRBV12-3 or TRBV12-4, the J gene TRBJ1-5, with 9 bases fitting TRBD1. This CDR3 has 16 amino acids. Trimming cost V 5 bases and J 6 bases; bases outside gene matches: 11.

This clonotype was counted only a few times. This rearrangement joins TRBV6-2 or TRBV6-3 to TRBJ2-1, with 7 nucleotides matching TRBD1. The V and J ends lost 4 bases and 2 bases, in that order; junction bases with no gene match: 2. This CDR3 region has 14 residues. The V gene's germline CDR1 is MNHEY and CDR2 SVGEGT. The CDR3 DNA reads TGTGCCAGCAGTTTTGACAGGGCCTACAATGAGCAGTTCTTC. Its protein is CASSFDRAYNEQFF.

The table lists this clonotype with a few counts. This sequence joins TRBV4-2 and TRBJ1-1; no reliable D call. This CDR3 is built from 13 residues. Germline assignment: CDR1 LGHNA and CDR2 YNFKEQ. With 5 bases removed from V and 1 base from J, the gap between germline ends came to 8 bases. The CDR3 DNA reads TGTGCCAGCAGCAGGAACCCGAACACTGAAGCTTTCTTT. Translation: CASSRNPNTEAFF.

This clonotype was picked up many times. This sequence joins TRBV5-1 and TRBJ2-3; D remains unclear. The CDR3 is made up of 11 amino acids. Trimming stripped 7 bases from V and 5 bases from J, with 8 bases between. Germline assignment: CDR1 SGHRS and CDR2 YFSETQ. The CDR3 region has the DNA TGCGCCAGCGGGTACCAAGATACGCAGTATTTT. Translated: CASGYQDTQYF. The entire variable domain, with the rest obtained from reference TRBV5-1 and TRBJ2-3, is as follows: KAGVTQTPRYLIKTRGQQVTLSCSPISGHRSVSWYQQTPGQGLQFLFEYFSETQRNKGNFPGRFSGRQFSNSRSEMNVSTLELGDSALYLCASGYQDTQYFGPGTRLTVL.

This clonotype was seen only a few times. This chain joins TRBV20-1 and TRBJ1-2; tentative D call: TRBD1 (6 bases). Germline CDR1 is DFQATT and CDR2 is SNEGSKA (reference sequence). Trimming took off 5 bases at V and 4 bases at J, with 20 bases between the two ends. The CDR3 totals 15 residues. The CDR3 here is CSAPGTGQPPYGYTF. CDR3 bases: TGCAGTGCTCCAGGAACTGGACAGCCTCCCTATGGCTACACCTTC.

This clonotype was seen many times. The J gene is TRBJ2-7, the V gene TRBV27, with no clear D. The CDR3 contains 14 residues. The germline CDR1 and CDR2 sequences are MNHEY and SMNVEV (reference sequence). The V end lost 2 bases, the J end lost 5 bases, and 13 bases lay between the germline ends. DNA of the CDR3: TGTGCCAGCAGTTTACGAGATGCAAAGAACGAGCAGTACTTC. Residues: CASSLRDAKNEQYF.

In its sample, this clonotype was seen many times. The chain is built from TRBV20-1 and TRBJ2-7; no definite D call. Germline V gene data show CDR1 as DFQATT and CDR2 as SNEGSKA (reference sequence). V shed 2 bases and J shed 3 bases, with 17 bases lying between them. The CDR3 spans 15 residues. The CDR3 protein is CSARNLGPLLYEQYF. DNA for the CDR3: TGCAGTGCTAGAAATCTCGGGCCCCTCCTCTACGAGCAGTACTTC.

The genes are TRBV6-5 and TRBJ2-3, with a weak D call TRBD1 (5 bases). The CDR3 length is 15 residues. Per germline, CDR1 MNHEY and CDR2 SVGAGI. V was pared by 4 bases and J by 0 bases, with 11 bases between. The CDR3 region has the DNA TGTGCCAGCAGTTCTATAGGGGCGAGCACAGATACGCAGTATTTT. As protein: CASSSIGASTDTQYF.

This clonotype has more than one count but fewer than ten. V gene TRBV11-2 combines with J gene TRBJ2-7; perhaps TRBD2 as D (6 bases). Trimming left V 5 bases short and J 2 bases short, with 10 bases between. Germline values: CDR1 SGHAT, CDR2 FQNNGV. The CDR3 has 13 residues. In DNA, the CDR3 is TGTGCCAGCAGCCGAGCGGGCCCCTACGAGCAGTACTTC. It is translated as CASSRAGPYEQYF. Supplemented by reference TRBV11-2 and TRBJ2-7, the full variable domain reads EAGVAQSPRYKIIEKRQSVAFWCNPISGHATLYWYQQILGQGPKLLIQFQNNGVVDDSQLPKDRFSAERLKGVDSTLKIQPAKLEDSAVYLCASSRAGPYEQYFGPGTRLTVT.

This clonotype was seen a handful of times. This chain uses TRBV20-1 with TRBJ1-3, with D possibly TRBD1 on 6 matching bases. Germline values: CDR1 DFQATT, CDR2 SNEGSKA (reference sequence). Trimming took off 0 bases at V and 4 bases at J, with 10 bases between the two ends. This CDR3 spans 14 amino acids. CDR3 DNA sequence: TGCAGTGCTAGAGAGGTGGGGGGCGGAAACACCATATATTTT. As protein: CSAREVGGGNTIYF.

This clonotype has ten or more counts. V gene TRBV2 combines with J gene TRBJ2-7; no firm D call. The CDR3 has 10 residues. Germline CDR1 SNHLY, CDR2 FYNNEI. Trimming took off 7 bases at V and 4 bases at J, with 5 bases between the two ends. The CDR3 DNA follows: TGTGCCAGCAATAGGTACGAGCAGTACTTC. The encoded protein is CASNRYEQYF.

This clonotype was seen a few times. The chain links TRBV27 to TRBJ1-1; D gene ambiguous. This CDR3 is 14 amino acids long. Per the germline V gene, CDR1 is MNHEY and CDR2 is SMNVEV (reference sequence). V was trimmed by 3 bases and J by 3 bases, leaving 11 bases between them. The CDR3 loop is CASSLSGPDTEAFF. CDR3 nucleotide sequence: TGTGCCAGCAGTTTGAGCGGTCCGGACACTGAAGCTTTCTTT.

This clonotype was seen a few times. This chain joins TRBV7-9 and TRBJ2-3; D tentatively fits TRBD1 or TRBD2 (5 bases each). Germline V gene lookup returns CDR1 SEHNR and CDR2 FQNEAQ (reference sequence). This CDR3 spans 13 amino acids. Trimming took 4 bases from V and 8 from J, leaving 13 bases between them. CDR3 in amino acids: CASSSPRDGTQYF. The CDR3 DNA reads TGTGCCAGCAGCTCCCCTAGGGACGGTACGCAGTATTTT.